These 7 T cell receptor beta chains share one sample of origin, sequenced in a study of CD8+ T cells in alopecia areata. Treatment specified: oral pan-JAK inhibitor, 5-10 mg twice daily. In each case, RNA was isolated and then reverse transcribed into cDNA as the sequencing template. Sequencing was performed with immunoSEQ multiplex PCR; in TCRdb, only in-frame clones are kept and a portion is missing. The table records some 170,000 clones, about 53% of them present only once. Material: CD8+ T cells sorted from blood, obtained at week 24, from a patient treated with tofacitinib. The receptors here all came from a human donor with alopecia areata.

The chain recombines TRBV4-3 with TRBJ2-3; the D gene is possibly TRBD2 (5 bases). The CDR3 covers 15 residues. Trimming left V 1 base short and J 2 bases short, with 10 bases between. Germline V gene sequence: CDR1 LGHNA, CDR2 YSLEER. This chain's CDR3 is CASSQGVDYTDTQYF. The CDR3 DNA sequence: TGCGCCAGCAGCCAAGGGGTAGACTACACAGATACGCAGTATTTT.

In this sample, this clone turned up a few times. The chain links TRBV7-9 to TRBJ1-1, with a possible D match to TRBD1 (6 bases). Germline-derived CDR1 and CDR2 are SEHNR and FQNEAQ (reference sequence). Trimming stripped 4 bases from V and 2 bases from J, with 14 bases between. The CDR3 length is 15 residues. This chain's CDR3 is CASSYLPTGNTEAFF. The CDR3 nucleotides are TGTGCCAGCAGCTACCTCCCGACAGGCAACACTGAAGCTTTCTTT.

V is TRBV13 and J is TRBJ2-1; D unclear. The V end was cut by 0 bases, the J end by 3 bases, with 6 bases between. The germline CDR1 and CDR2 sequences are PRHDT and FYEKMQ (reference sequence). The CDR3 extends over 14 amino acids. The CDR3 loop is CASSLGAGYNEQFF. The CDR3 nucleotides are TGTGCCAGCAGCTTAGGAGCAGGCTACAATGAGCAGTTCTTC.

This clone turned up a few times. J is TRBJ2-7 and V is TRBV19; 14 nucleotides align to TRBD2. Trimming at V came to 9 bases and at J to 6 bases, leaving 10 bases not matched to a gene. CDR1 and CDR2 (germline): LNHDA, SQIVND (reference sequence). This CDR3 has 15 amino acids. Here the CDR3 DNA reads TGTGCCAGCAGCCTCGGACTAGCGGGGGGACTCGAGCAGTACTTC. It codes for CASSLGLAGGLEQYF.

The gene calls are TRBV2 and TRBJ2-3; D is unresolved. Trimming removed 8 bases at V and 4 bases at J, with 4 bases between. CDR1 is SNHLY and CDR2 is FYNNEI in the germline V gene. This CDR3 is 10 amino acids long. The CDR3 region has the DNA TGTGCCAGCGAGGCAGATACGCAGTATTTT. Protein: CASEADTQYF.

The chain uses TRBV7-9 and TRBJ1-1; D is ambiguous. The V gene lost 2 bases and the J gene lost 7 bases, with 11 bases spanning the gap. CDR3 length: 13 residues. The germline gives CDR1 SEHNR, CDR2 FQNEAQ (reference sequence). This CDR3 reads CASSLNGGGEAFF. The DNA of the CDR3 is TGTGCCAGCAGCTTAAATGGTGGCGGTGAAGCTTTCTTT.

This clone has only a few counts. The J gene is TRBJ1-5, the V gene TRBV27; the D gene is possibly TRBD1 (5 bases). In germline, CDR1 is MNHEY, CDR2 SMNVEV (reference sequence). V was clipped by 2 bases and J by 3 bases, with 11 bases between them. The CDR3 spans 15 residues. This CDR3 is CASSLAPGPNQPQHF. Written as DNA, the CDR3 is TGTGCCAGCAGTTTAGCCCCGGGACCCAATCAGCCCCAGCATTTT.